These 16 T cell receptor beta chains originate from one sample sequenced in a study of OX40 agonist ivuxolimab in advanced cancers. Assay: immunoSEQ multiplex PCR; the TCRdb copy retains only in-frame clones and omits some. Among 30,000 to 40,000 clones listed, roughly 80% were seen once. The specimen was CD4+ or CD8+ T cells sorted from blood, collected in a trial of the OX40 agonist ivuxolimab. The receptors come from an adult with an advanced solid tumor such as melanoma, head and neck, liver or kidney cancer.

This clone showed up just once. This rearrangement joins TRBV14 to TRBJ1-2; D is unclear. V was trimmed by 5 bases and J by 7 bases, leaving 17 bases between them. The CDR3 contains 14 residues. The germline V gene encodes CDR1 SGHDN and CDR2 FVKESK. Here the CDR3 DNA reads TGTGCCAGCAGCAAGACGACTGGCGGGGTTGGCTACACCTTC. It specifies CASSKTTGGVGYTF. The complete variable domain, with remaining parts taken from reference TRBV14 and TRBJ1-2, reads EAGVTQFPSHSVIEKGQTVTLRCDPISGHDNLYWYRRVMGKEIKFLLHFVKESKQDESGMPNNRFLAERTGGTYSTLKVQPAELEDSGVYFCASSKTTGGVGYTFGSGTRLTVV.

The chain has TRBV6-9 and TRBJ2-2; D remains ambiguous. CDR1 and CDR2 (germline): MNHGY, SVAAGI. The CDR3 extends over 14 amino acids. The V and J ends lost 2 bases and 3 bases respectively, with 7 bases between them. CDR3 sequence: CASSYEADTGELFF. CDR3 bases: TGTGCCAGCAGTTATGAGGCAGACACCGGGGAGCTGTTTTTT.

This clone is labeled medium-sized (0.01 to 0.1%). The CDR3 sequence is CASSKEDGRDNQPQHF. DNA for the CDR3: TGTGCCAGCAGCAAAGAAGACGGGAGAGACAATCAGCCCCAGCATTTT. The genes are TRBV21-1 and TRBJ1-5. TRBV21-1 is shown as a pseudogene. The CDR3 covers 16 residues.

The genes are TRBV4-1 and TRBJ2-5, with D unclear. The assigned J gene may be wrong: the sequence end matches TRBJ2-7 better. In germline, CDR1 is MGHRA, CDR2 YSYEKL. The CDR3 sequence is 15 residues long. This CDR3 is CASSQVVASAYEQYF. The CDR3 DNA is TGCGCCAGCAGCCAAGTTGTGGCTTCCGCCTACGAGCAGTACTTC.

The CDR3 DNA follows: TGTGCCATCAGTTTAAGCGGGAACACCGGGGAGCTGTTTTTT. Translated: CAISLSGNTGELFF. This chain links TRBV10-3 with TRBJ2-2, with D perhaps matching TRBD2 (5 bases). CDR3 length: 14 amino acids. Germline assignment: CDR1 ENHRY and CDR2 SYGVKD. V shed 5 bases and J shed 1 base, with 8 bases lying between them.

This chain uses TRBV21-1 with TRBJ2-3; the table's TRBD1 call for D was not verified on the DNA. TRBV21-1 is a pseudogene locus. The CDR3 totals 15 residues. CDR3 in DNA: TGTGCCAGCAGCAAAGCCGTGCAGGGGGCAGGTTCGCAGTATTTT. Protein product: CASSKAVQGAGSQYF.

The sample holds a few counts of this clone. The rearrangement uses TRBV7-3 and TRBJ1-2, with D perhaps TRBD1 (5 bases). The V gene's germline CDR1 is SGHTA and CDR2 FQGTGA. The V and J ends lost 0 bases and 8 bases respectively, with 16 bases between them. The CDR3 covers 15 residues. The CDR3, as DNA: TGTGCCAGCAGCTTAACAGGTGGGGGGATGGAAGGCTACACCTTC. It codes for CASSLTGGGMEGYTF.

The chain joins TRBV28 to TRBJ2-3, with D possibly being TRBD1 (7 bases). V lost 5 bases to trimming and J lost 4 bases, with 10 bases between them. The V gene's germline CDR1 is MDHEN and CDR2 SYDVKM. This CDR3 is 13 amino acids long. For the CDR3, the DNA is TGTGCCAGCAGTATCAGGGGGGCAGATACGCAGTATTTT. The encoded protein is CASSIRGADTQYF.

The chain uses TRBV9 and TRBJ2-1; D gene unclear. V shed 4 bases and J shed 3 bases, with 14 bases lying between them. CDR3 length: 15 amino acids. Germline CDR1 is SGDLS and CDR2 is YYNGEE. CDR3 in DNA: TGTGCCAGCAGCTTTACGCCGGACGTCTACAATGAGCAGTTCTTC. Translated, it gives CASSFTPDVYNEQFF.

The gene calls are TRBV18 and TRBJ1-5, with a weak D call TRBD1 (6 bases). V lost 2 bases and J lost 0, with 11 bases in between. Germline assignment: CDR1 KGHSH and CDR2 LQKENI. The CDR3 loop spans 16 amino acids. DNA for the CDR3: TGTGCCAGCTCACCAGAGGACAGTTATAGCAATCAGCCCCAGCATTTT. This codes for CASSPEDSYSNQPQHF.

The chain carries TRBV30 and TRBJ1-2; no reliable D call. The CDR3 contains 11 residues. The V end was cut by 0 bases, the J end by 8 bases, with 7 bases between. Germline V CDR1 and CDR2: GTSNPN, SVGIG (reference sequence). The DNA for the CDR3 is TGTGCCTGGAGTGTAACTATCGGCTACACCTTC. Protein: CAWSVTIGYTF.

This clone appeared a single time. V and J are TRBV7-3 and TRBJ1-1, with 9 positions matching TRBD1. The germline CDR1 and CDR2 sequences are SGHTA and FQGTGA. The J segment lost 11 bases and the V segment lost 1 base, leaving 5 bases of the junction unmatched. The CDR3 runs to 13 residues. CDR3 loop: CASSLNRQGEAFF. Here the CDR3 DNA reads TGTGCCAGCAGCTTAAATCGACAGGGGGAGGCTTTCTTT.

The chain carries TRBV9 and TRBJ2-3; D might be TRBD2 (5 bases). Trimming pared 0 bases from V and 1 base from J, leaving 9 bases between. CDR3 length: 15 residues. Per germline, CDR1 SGDLS and CDR2 YYNGEE. The chain's CDR3 is CASSVVEGRTDTQYF. As DNA, the CDR3 is TGTGCCAGCAGCGTAGTCGAGGGCCGCACAGATACGCAGTATTTT. Complete variable domain (other parts from reference TRBV9 and TRBJ2-3): DSGVTQTPKHLITATGQRVTLRCSPRSGDLSVYWYQQSLDQGLQFLIQYYNGEERAKGNILERFSAQQFPDLHSELNLSSLELGDSALYFCASSVVEGRTDTQYFGPGTRLTVL.

To note about this clone: Other nucleotide sequences in the sample specify the same CDR3. CDR3 nucleotides: TGTGCCATCAGTGAGCTCTACGAGCAGTACTTC. Translated, it gives CAISELYEQYF. V is TRBV10-3 and J is TRBJ2-7; no clear D gene. The germline gives CDR1 ENHRY, CDR2 SYGVKD. This CDR3 region has 11 residues. V was trimmed by 2 bases and J by 3 bases, leaving 2 bases between them.

This clone has only a few counts. The genes are TRBV6-5 and TRBJ2-7; D is possibly TRBD1 (5 bases). Trimming cost V 0 bases and J 1 base, with 7 bases left between them. Germline CDR1 is MNHEY and CDR2 is SVGAGI. The CDR3 has 14 amino acids. The CDR3, as DNA: TGTGCCAGCAGTTACTCAGACAGATCCTACGAGCAGTACTTC. Translated, it gives CASSYSDRSYEQYF.

V gene TRBV4-3 combines with J gene TRBJ2-7; TRBD2 is a possible D gene (5 bases). This CDR3 comprises 16 residues. The V gene's germline CDR1 is LGHNA and CDR2 YSLEER. With 0 bases removed from V and 3 bases from J, the gap between germline ends came to 15 bases. CDR3 sequence (DNA): TGCGCCAGCAGCCAAGAACTTAACCCGGGAAGCTACGAGCAGTACTTC. It codes for CASSQELNPGSYEQYF.